Shown below are 25 T cell receptor beta chains from a single sample sequenced in a study of blood T cell repertoires in COVID-19 (dated by TCRdb to 2018 to 2020). The library was obtained by the immunoSEQ multiplex PCR assay. Imported from immuneACCESS, the table was reduced by TCRdb to in-frame sequences with V and J called. These copies leave out some clones; in studies compared against another copy, an unresolved V gene accounts for under half, and the cause of the remainder is not known. This sample lists about 110,000 clones; about 76% were detected once. The biggest ten clones account for less than 20% of the sample. The sample consisted of peripheral blood. These receptors all come from a woman between 65 and 79 years old with acute or convalescent COVID-19.

Only a few counts were recorded for this clone. The chain carries TRBV14 and TRBJ2-2, with D perhaps matching TRBD1 (5 bases). This CDR3 contains 15 residues. The V and J ends lost 3 bases and 5 bases respectively, with 13 bases between them. The germline V gene has CDR1 SGHDN and CDR2 FVKESK. CDR3 DNA sequence: TGTGCCAGCAGCCATAACAGGTGGAAAACCGGGGAGCTGTTTTTT. Protein: CASSHNRWKTGELFF.

CDR3 coding DNA: TGTGCCAGCAGCTCCTACAGTTCAGATACGCAGTATTTT. This encodes CASSSYSSDTQYF. J is TRBJ2-3 and V is TRBV11-3; D not resolved. Trimming removed 4 bases at V and 4 bases at J, with 9 bases between. Germline CDR1 reads SGHNT; CDR2 reads YENEEA. There are 13 residues in the CDR3. Full variable domain (rest looked up from reference TRBV11-3 and TRBJ2-3): EAGVVQSPRYKIIEKKQPVAFWCNPISGHNTLYWYLQNLGQGPELLIRYENEEAVDDSQLPKDRFSAERLKGVDSTLKIQPAELGDSAVYLCASSSYSSDTQYFGPGTRLTVL.

This clone turned up a few times. The genes are TRBV15 and TRBJ1-2; D gene ambiguous. The germline CDR1 and CDR2 sequences are LNHNV and YYDKDF (reference sequence). Between the trimmed V and J ends, which lost 5 bases and 4 bases, there was a span of 20 bases. The CDR3 extends over 16 amino acids. The CDR3 coding sequence is TGTGCCACCAGCTTATCGACTGACTCCCCCGGCTATGGCTACACCTTC. Protein product: CATSLSTDSPGYGYTF.

This clone was observed a handful of times. The chain is built from TRBV29-1 and TRBJ2-5; tentative D call: TRBD2 (5 bases). CDR1 and CDR2 (germline): SQVTM, ANQGSEA. The CDR3 sequence is 13 residues long. Trimming took 1 base from V and 1 from J, leaving 7 bases between them. The CDR3 sequence is CSVEGGSQETQYF. DNA for the CDR3: TGCAGCGTTGAAGGCGGGTCCCAAGAGACCCAGTACTTC.

This chain links TRBV3-1 (or the pseudogene TRBV3-2) with TRBJ2-7; 8 bases line up with TRBD1. J was trimmed by 5 bases and V by 0 bases; bases with no gene match: 9. The CDR3 is 16 amino acids. Germline lookup yields CDR1 LGHDT and CDR2 YNNKEL (reference sequence). The CDR3 nucleotides are TGTGCCAGCAGCCAAGATAGAGGACAGGGTCGGAACGAGCAGTACTTC. Protein: CASSQDRGQGRNEQYF.

This clone was detected only a few times. The V and J genes are TRBV7-2 and TRBJ1-3, with unresolved D. Trimming took 3 bases from V and 1 from J, leaving 7 bases between them. The germline V gene encodes CDR1 SGHTA and CDR2 FQGNSA. The CDR3 length is 14 residues. The CDR3 DNA follows: TGTGCCAGCAGCTTCTCCAGGTCTGGAAACACCATATATTTT. It specifies CASSFSRSGNTIYF.

The V call is TRBV7-2, the J call TRBJ1-1; no firm D call. The germline gives CDR1 SGHTA, CDR2 FQGNSA. The V and J ends lost 5 bases and 1 base respectively, with 14 bases between them. CDR3 length: 15 amino acids. CDR3 sequence reads: CASSLTRRGNTEAFF. CDR3 DNA sequence: TGTGCCAGCAGCCTAACCAGACGGGGGAACACTGAAGCTTTCTTT. Full variable domain (rest looked up from reference TRBV7-2 and TRBJ1-1): GAGVSQSPSNKVTEKGKDVELRCDPISGHTALYWYRQSLGQGLEFLIYFQGNSAPDKSGLPSDRFSAERTGGSVSTLTIQRTQQEDSAVYLCASSLTRRGNTEAFFGQGTRLTVV.

This chain links TRBV30 with TRBJ2-7; D might be TRBD1 (6 bases). Trimming stripped 7 bases from V and 1 base from J, with 20 bases between. This CDR3 contains 15 residues. Germline loops: CDR1 GTSNPN, CDR2 SVGIG (reference sequence). The CDR3 DNA is TGTGCCTATACCCTTCTAGGACAGTTTTCCTACGAGCAGTACTTC. This translates into CAYTLLGQFSYEQYF.

J is TRBJ1-2 and V is TRBV7-2; D is undetermined. Germline CDR1 SGHTA, CDR2 FQGNSA. V lost 3 bases, J lost 8 bases, and 10 bases lay in between. The CDR3 spans 12 residues. CDR3 in amino acids: CASSLGSLGYTF. CDR3 sequence (DNA): TGTGCCAGCAGCTTGGGCAGTTTAGGCTACACCTTC.

V is TRBV18 and J is TRBJ2-7; 8 bases map to TRBD1. The germline gives CDR1 KGHSH, CDR2 LQKENI. The CDR3 covers 17 residues. V trimming: 3 bases; J trimming: 2 bases; junction bases outside the gene matches: 12. The CDR3 reads CASSPLGGLTGAYEQYF. The CDR3 bases are TGTGCCAGCTCACCGCTGGGCGGGTTGACAGGGGCCTACGAGCAGTACTTC.

The chain employs TRBV4-1 and TRBJ2-7; TRBD2 aligns across 7 bases. The germline V gene encodes CDR1 MGHRA and CDR2 YSYEKL. The ends lost 4 bases at V and 3 bases at J; junction bases unmatched: 6. The CDR3 runs to 14 residues. Here the CDR3 reads CASSRGGTNYEQYF. The CDR3 nucleotides are TGCGCCAGCAGCCGTGGGGGGACTAACTACGAGCAGTACTTC.

In this sample, this clone turned up once. The chain employs TRBV6-5 and TRBJ1-4; the D is unclear. The germline V gene has CDR1 MNHEY and CDR2 SVGAGI. The CDR3 contains 15 residues. V dropped 2 bases and J dropped 0 bases, with 7 bases sitting between them. The CDR3 DNA is TGTGCCAGCAGTTACGGCGGAGCAACTAATGAAAAACTGTTTTTT. Amino acids: CASSYGGATNEKLFF.

The CDR3 is CSVEVGARGYTF. CDR3 in DNA: TGCAGCGTTGAGGTGGGGGCTCGGGGCTACACCTTC. The chain recombines TRBV29-1 with TRBJ1-2, with a tentative D call TRBD1 (6 bases). V was cut by 3 bases and J by 8 bases, with 13 bases left in between. Germline loops: CDR1 SQVTM, CDR2 ANQGSEA. The CDR3 is 12 amino acids.

The chain has TRBV7-2 and TRBJ2-1, with 11 bases fitting TRBD1. Germline V gene sequence: CDR1 SGHTA, CDR2 FQGNSA. This CDR3 spans 16 amino acids. J lost 4 bases, V lost 5 bases, and 7 bases had no gene match. Written as DNA, the CDR3 is TGTGCCAGCAGCCCACGGACAGGGGGCGGGTACAATGAGCAGTTCTTC. This gives the protein CASSPRTGGGYNEQFF.

The V and J genes are TRBV4-1 and TRBJ1-4, with D possibly TRBD1 on 5 matching bases. V dropped 4 bases and J dropped 2 bases, with 14 bases sitting between them. Germline V gives CDR1 MGHRA, CDR2 YSYEKL. The CDR3 sequence is 16 residues long. CDR3 loop: CASSLRVPDTNEKLFF. The CDR3 coding sequence is TGCGCCAGCAGCCTCAGGGTTCCGGACACTAATGAAAAACTGTTTTTT.

This clone counts as medium-sized. The chain is built from TRBV3-1 (or the pseudogene TRBV3-2) and TRBJ1-1; TRBD1 might be the D (5 bases). The germline CDR1 and CDR2 sequences are LGHDT and YNNKEL (reference sequence). CDR3 length equals 13 residues. V lost 6 bases and J 0 bases, leaving 8 bases between the germline ends. The CDR3 here is CASRIGVNTEAFF. The CDR3, as DNA: TGTGCCAGCAGGATAGGGGTGAACACTGAAGCTTTCTTT.

The chain carries TRBV19 and TRBJ2-6, with a possible D match to TRBD1 (6 bases). V was clipped by 5 bases and J by 0 bases, with 14 bases between them. The CDR3 has 17 amino acids. Germline lookup yields CDR1 LNHDA and CDR2 SQIVND (reference sequence). This CDR3 reads CASSSRQAYSGANVLTF. DNA for the CDR3: TGTGCCAGTAGTTCAAGACAGGCTTACTCTGGGGCCAACGTCCTGACTTTC.

The chain couples TRBV6-5 to TRBJ1-3, with D uncertain. Trimming took off 2 bases at V and 2 bases at J, with 7 bases between the two ends. Germline assignment: CDR1 MNHEY and CDR2 SVGAGI. The CDR3 has 14 amino acids. CDR3 sequence reads: CASSYRSPGNTIYF. The CDR3 DNA reads TGTGCCAGCAGTTACCGCAGTCCTGGAAACACCATATATTTT.

The rearrangement links TRBV19 to TRBJ2-1; 7 bases line up with TRBD2. CDR3 size: 15 residues. V gave up 2 bases and J gave up 4 bases; unmatched junction bases: 5. CDR1 and CDR2 (germline): LNHDA, SQIVND (reference sequence). The CDR3 region has the DNA TGTGCCAGTAGTATAAACGGACTAGAATACAATGAGCAGTTCTTC. It is translated as CASSINGLEYNEQFF.

This chain joins TRBV6-5 and TRBJ1-2; 7 positions agree with TRBD1. J was trimmed by 8 bases and V by 7 bases; bases with no gene match: 13. This CDR3 is built from 14 residues. Germline V lookup: CDR1 MNHEY, CDR2 SVGAGI. The CDR3 here is CASTHGRGRGGYTF. CDR3 sequence (DNA): TGTGCCAGCACACACGGGAGGGGGCGAGGGGGCTACACCTTC.

V and J are TRBV19 and TRBJ2-7, with TRBD2 matching over 13 bases. The junction had 7 bases not matched to a gene; V was cut back by 6 bases and J by 2 bases. The CDR3 spans 16 residues. Looked up from germline, CDR1 is LNHDA and CDR2 is SQIVND (reference sequence). The CDR3 sequence: CASRKTSGGFAYEQYF. As DNA, the CDR3 is TGTGCCAGTAGGAAGACTAGCGGGGGGTTCGCCTACGAGCAGTACTTC.

Only a few counts were recorded for this clone. The rearrangement joins TRBV18 to TRBJ1-5; unclear D gene. The CDR3 runs 14 residues. Germline CDR1 reads KGHSH; CDR2 reads LQKENI. V lost 3 bases and J lost 8, with 14 bases in between. The CDR3 coding sequence is TGTGCCAGCTCACCGGAGGACGGCATCAAGCCCCAGCATTTT. This translates into CASSPEDGIKPQHF.

This clone was seen a few times. The chain couples TRBV6-6 to TRBJ1-6; D remains ambiguous. Deletions cut 2 bases from V and 6 bases from J, with 14 bases between. The length of the CDR3 is 16 residues. The germline V gene encodes CDR1 MNHNY and CDR2 SVGAGI (reference sequence). This chain's CDR3 is CASSYPGPQTNSPLHF. CDR3 sequence (DNA): TGTGCCAGCAGTTACCCTGGGCCTCAGACTAATTCACCCCTCCACTTT.

This clone was recorded only once. The chain links TRBV19 to TRBJ1-1, with D possibly matching TRBD1 (6 bases). Germline CDR1 reads LNHDA; CDR2 reads SQIVND (reference sequence). Trimming took off 8 bases at V and 2 bases at J, with 21 bases between the two ends. The CDR3 is 16 amino acids. The CDR3 DNA sequence: TGTGCCAGTGGCAAGGCGGCAGGGGAACTTAACACTGAAGCTTTCTTT. Protein: CASGKAAGELNTEAFF.

This rearrangement joins TRBV5-1 to TRBJ2-3, with D unclear. The CDR3 consists of 14 residues. V lost 5 bases and J lost 5, with 15 bases in between. Germline assignment: CDR1 SGHRS and CDR2 YFSETQ. CDR3 DNA: TGCGCCAGCAGAGAAAACCCCGTCGGAGATACGCAGTATTTT. This encodes CASRENPVGDTQYF.